A single T cell receptor beta chain is shown here with its context. This clonotype was observed at least ten times. Its recognized antigen is unknown. Per-nucleotide qualities are absent, and no much larger clonotype sits a single base away. There are 13 amino acids in the CDR3, from cysteine to phenylalanine inclusive. CDR3 DNA is the only sequence kept; it has 39 bases, read in frame from the first base. As encoded in the germline V gene (reference sequence), CDR1 is DFQATT while CDR2 is SNEGSKA. V is trimmed back by 2 bases and J by 8 bases, and the junction contains 4 bases that no gene match accounts for. The protocol used for the library was RT-PCR. Sequencing relied on an Illumina MiSeq. The public reads were quality trimmed at Q25 with fastp and then assembled into clones with MiXCR by TCRdb, keeping productive beta chains. Entries that share a CDR3 protein sequence are merged under the most common genes and DNA. This sample holds about 680,000 distinct CDR3 sequences; 11% to 15% were observed only once. Together, the top ten hold 3.6% of the sample.

These data are taken from a study (TCRdb year 2016). The clonotype originates from a female donor in good health, serving as a healthy control. The chain employs TRBV20-1 and TRBJ1-2; TRBD1 lines up with 11 middle nucleotides. What was sequenced was memory CD4+ T cells from blood. The CDR3 in this case is CSARPGQGGGYTF. In nucleotides, the sequence is TGCAGTGCTAGACCGGGACAGGGGGGGGGCTACACCTTC.